Listed below are T cell receptor beta chains from one sample, sequenced in a study of identical twins. Each CDR3 protein is one row after TCRdb ran MiXCR on the 5' RACE reads. Of under 900,000 distinct CDR3 sequences listed, around a sixth are singletons. These data were also filed under a second study, of T cells expressing NK-cell markers.

Sequenced material: PBMCs. These receptors came from a woman younger than 30 in good health. Each CDR3 is given with its conserved first and last residue. The D gene is left open where the match is weak. The size entry is marked missing in some rows and otherwise reads once, few, many or a size class.

J gene: TRBJ2-1
clone size: few
V gene: TRBV20-1
CDR3 length: 13
D gene: NA
CDR3 DNA: TGCAGTGCTAGGGAGGGTACCTACAATGAGCAGTTCTTC
CDR3 protein: CSAREGTYNEQFF

J gene: TRBJ2-1
clone size: NA
V gene: TRBV4-1
CDR3 length: 15
D gene: NA
CDR3 DNA: TGCGCCAGCAGCCATGGAGGTGGGGCAGGGAATGAGCAGTTCTTC
CDR3 protein: CASSHGGGAGNEQFF

J gene: TRBJ2-3
clone size: NA
V gene: TRBV12-3/TRBV12-4
CDR3 length: 15
D gene: NA
CDR3 DNA: TGTGCCAGCAGTTCAAGGAACTCTGACACAGATACGCAGTATTTT
CDR3 protein: CASSSRNSDTDTQYF

J gene: TRBJ2-7
clone size: NA
V gene: TRBV6-5
CDR3 length: 15
D gene: NA
CDR3 DNA: TGTGCCAGCAGTTGGAACCGGGACATCCTCTACGAGCAGTACTTC
CDR3 protein: CASSWNRDILYEQYF

J gene: TRBJ1-1
clone size: NA
V gene: TRBV7-2
CDR3 length: 15
D gene: NA
CDR3 DNA: TGTGCCAGCAGCGGAAACAGGGTGGTTAACACTGAAGCTTTCTTT
CDR3 protein: CASSGNRVVNTEAFF

J gene: TRBJ2-3
clone size: many
V gene: TRBV9
CDR3 length: 17
D gene: NA
CDR3 DNA: TGTGCCAGCAGCTCCCCCAGGGGCGGGATCAGCACAGATACGCAGTATTTT
CDR3 protein: CASSSPRGGISTDTQYF

J gene: TRBJ1-4
clone size: NA
V gene: TRBV12-3/TRBV12-4
CDR3 length: 14
D gene: NA
CDR3 DNA: TGTGCCAGCAGTTTGGGAGGGATAGGGGGTAAACTGTTTTTT
CDR3 protein: CASSLGGIGGKLFF

J gene: TRBJ2-1
clone size: NA
V gene: TRBV7-9
CDR3 length: 16
D gene: TRBD2
CDR3 DNA: TGTGCCAGCAGCTGGGTAACTAGCGGGAGGGACAATGAGCAGTTCTTC
CDR3 protein: CASSWVTSGRDNEQFF

J gene: TRBJ2-6
clone size: NA
V gene: TRBV7-2
CDR3 length: 16
D gene: NA
CDR3 DNA: TGTGCCAGCAGCCCTCTCCAGGGCACTGGGGCCAACGTCCTGACTTTC
CDR3 protein: CASSPLQGTGANVLTF

J gene: TRBJ2-2
clone size: few
V gene: TRBV12-3/TRBV12-4
CDR3 length: 15
D gene: TRBD2
CDR3 DNA: TGTGCCAGCAGAGTCTCGGGAGGAGGCACCGGGGAGCTGTTTTTT
CDR3 protein: CASRVSGGGTGELFF

J gene: TRBJ1-4
clone size: NA
V gene: TRBV18
CDR3 length: 16
D gene: TRBD1
CDR3 DNA: TGTGCCAGCTCACCAGTGGACAGGGTGCCGAGAGAAAAACTGTTTTTT
CDR3 protein: CASSPVDRVPREKLFF

J gene: TRBJ1-2
clone size: NA
V gene: TRBV7-2
CDR3 length: 14
D gene: TRBD1
CDR3 DNA: TGTGCCAGCAGCTTAATATTGGCAGGGGGGGGCTACACCTTC
CDR3 protein: CASSLILAGGGYTF

J gene: TRBJ2-3
clone size: few
V gene: TRBV6-4
CDR3 length: 15
D gene: NA
CDR3 DNA: TGTGCCAGCAGTGACCGAGGACAGACCACAGATACGCAGTATTTT
CDR3 protein: CASSDRGQTTDTQYF

J gene: TRBJ2-5
clone size: few
V gene: TRBV18
CDR3 length: 15
D gene: TRBD2
CDR3 DNA: TGTGCCAGCTCACCCCCCAGCGGGAGCTTGGAGACCCAGTACTTC
CDR3 protein: CASSPPSGSLETQYF

J gene: TRBJ2-3
clone size: few
V gene: TRBV5-1
CDR3 length: 16
D gene: TRBD2
CDR3 DNA: TGCGCCAGCAGCTCACGACTAGCGGGGAGCACAGATACGCAGTATTTT
CDR3 protein: CASSSRLAGSTDTQYF

J gene: TRBJ2-3
clone size: few
V gene: TRBV5-1
CDR3 length: 14
D gene: NA
CDR3 DNA: TGCGCCAGCAAGGACGTTTCTAGCACAGATACGCAGTATTTT
CDR3 protein: CASKDVSSTDTQYF

J gene: TRBJ1-1
clone size: few
V gene: TRBV29-1
CDR3 length: 14
D gene: TRBD1
CDR3 DNA: TGCAGCGTTGATAACCACAGGGGCGAAGGTGAAGCTTTCTTT
CDR3 protein: CSVDNHRGEGEAFF

J gene: TRBJ1-2
clone size: many
V gene: TRBV12-3/TRBV12-4
CDR3 length: 13
D gene: NA
CDR3 DNA: TGTGCCAGCAGGCGTACAGGGAACTATGGCTACACCTTC
CDR3 protein: CASRRTGNYGYTF

J gene: TRBJ1-2
clone size: few
V gene: TRBV3-1
CDR3 length: 14
D gene: NA
CDR3 DNA: TGTGCCAGCAGCCTCTTCAGGAGTAACTATGGCTACACCTTC
CDR3 protein: CASSLFRSNYGYTF

J gene: TRBJ2-7
clone size: NA
V gene: TRBV9
CDR3 length: 13
D gene: NA
CDR3 DNA: TGCGCCAGCAGTGTTGGGGGCTCCTACGAGCAGTACTTC
CDR3 protein: CASSVGGSYEQYF

J gene: TRBJ1-1
clone size: NA
V gene: TRBV12-3/TRBV12-4
CDR3 length: 15
D gene: NA
CDR3 DNA: TGTGCCAGCAGTTCAATGACAGCCCGGGGCGCTGAAGCTTTCTTT
CDR3 protein: CASSSMTARGAEAFF

J gene: TRBJ2-3
clone size: NA
V gene: TRBV11-2
CDR3 length: 16
D gene: TRBD2
CDR3 DNA: TGTGCCAGCAGCTTTCGACTAGCGATTGTAGCAGATACGCAGTATTTT
CDR3 protein: CASSFRLAIVADTQYF

J gene: TRBJ2-5
clone size: many
V gene: TRBV10-3
CDR3 length: 13
D gene: NA
CDR3 DNA: TGTGCCATCAGTACAGGGACTGGGGAGACCCAGTACTTC
CDR3 protein: CAISTGTGETQYF

J gene: TRBJ1-1
clone size: NA
V gene: TRBV20-1
CDR3 length: 16
D gene: NA
CDR3 DNA: TGCAGTGCTAGATACGGACGGATCGTATCGAACACTGAAGCTTTCTTT
CDR3 protein: CSARYGRIVSNTEAFF

J gene: TRBJ2-7
clone size: NA
V gene: TRBV20-1
CDR3 length: 15
D gene: TRBD2
CDR3 DNA: TGCAGTGCTAGAGATGGGACTAGCGGACGGTACGAGCAGTACTTC
CDR3 protein: CSARDGTSGRYEQYF

J gene: TRBJ2-3
clone size: NA
V gene: TRBV12-3/TRBV12-4
CDR3 length: 15
D gene: NA
CDR3 DNA: TGTGCCAGCAGTCCTACAGACTTTTCCACAGATACGCAGTATTTT
CDR3 protein: CASSPTDFSTDTQYF

J gene: TRBJ2-2
clone size: NA
V gene: TRBV6-5
CDR3 length: 18
D gene: TRBD2
CDR3 DNA: TGTGCCAGCAGTTTCCTCCCTAGGGTAGCGGGTTCCACCGGGGAGCTGTTTTTT
CDR3 protein: CASSFLPRVAGSTGELFF

J gene: TRBJ1-1
clone size: NA
V gene: TRBV12-3/TRBV12-4
CDR3 length: 17
D gene: TRBD1
CDR3 DNA: TGTGCCAGCAGTTTTAGGGGACAGGGGGCGATCGACACTGAAGCTTTCTTT
CDR3 protein: CASSFRGQGAIDTEAFF

J gene: TRBJ1-1
clone size: many
V gene: TRBV6-6
CDR3 length: 13
D gene: NA
CDR3 DNA: TGTGCCAGCAAGAACAGGGAGAACACTGAAGCTTTCTTT
CDR3 protein: CASKNRENTEAFF

J gene: TRBJ1-6
clone size: many
V gene: TRBV5-1
CDR3 length: 13
D gene: NA
CDR3 DNA: TGCGCCAGCAGCTTGGGGGGAGAGTCACCCCTCCACTTT
CDR3 protein: CASSLGGESPLHF

J gene: TRBJ2-3
clone size: few
V gene: TRBV18
CDR3 length: 13
D gene: NA
CDR3 DNA: TGTGCCAGCAACACAGTGAGCACAGATACGCAGTATTTT
CDR3 protein: CASNTVSTDTQYF

J gene: TRBJ1-1
clone size: few
V gene: TRBV5-1
CDR3 length: 14
D gene: NA
CDR3 DNA: TGCGCCAGCAGCGAACAGGGCCTGAACACTGAAGCTTTCTTT
CDR3 protein: CASSEQGLNTEAFF

J gene: TRBJ2-5
clone size: few
V gene: TRBV6-5
CDR3 length: 16
D gene: TRBD1
CDR3 DNA: TGTGCCAGCAGTTACGAGGACAGGACCCCCCAAGAGACCCAGTACTTC
CDR3 protein: CASSYEDRTPQETQYF

J gene: TRBJ1-2
clone size: few
V gene: TRBV5-1
CDR3 length: 13
D gene: NA
CDR3 DNA: TGCGCCAGCAGCTTCGACGGCAACTATGGCTACACCTTC
CDR3 protein: CASSFDGNYGYTF

J gene: TRBJ2-3
clone size: few
V gene: TRBV7-2
CDR3 length: 13
D gene: NA
CDR3 DNA: TGTGCCAGCAGCTTATATAAGGGGGAGTCGCAGTATTTT
CDR3 protein: CASSLYKGESQYF

J gene: TRBJ2-7
clone size: few
V gene: TRBV12-3/TRBV12-4
CDR3 length: 14
D gene: NA
CDR3 DNA: TGTGCCAGCAGTTCGGACATTGCCTCCTACGAGCAGTACTTC
CDR3 protein: CASSSDIASYEQYF

J gene: TRBJ2-1
clone size: NA
V gene: TRBV9
CDR3 length: 17
D gene: NA
CDR3 DNA: TGTGCCAGCAGCACAAGCCCCCGGGAAGCGGAAAGAAATGAGCAGTTCTTC
CDR3 protein: CASSTSPREAERNEQFF

J gene: TRBJ1-1
clone size: NA
V gene: TRBV5-1
CDR3 length: 16
D gene: NA
CDR3 DNA: TGCGCCAGCAGCCTTCGGAGTGGGGGATTGAACACTGAAGCTTTCTTT
CDR3 protein: CASSLRSGGLNTEAFF

J gene: TRBJ1-4
clone size: few
V gene: TRBV12-3/TRBV12-4
CDR3 length: 13
D gene: NA
CDR3 DNA: TGTGCCAGCAGCGGGGACTATCAAGAAAAACTGTTTTTT
CDR3 protein: CASSGDYQEKLFF

J gene: TRBJ2-7
clone size: many
V gene: TRBV5-1
CDR3 length: 13
D gene: NA
CDR3 DNA: TGCGCCAGCAGCGTTTCGGGGACCTACGAGCAGTACTTC
CDR3 protein: CASSVSGTYEQYF

J gene: TRBJ2-7
clone size: few
V gene: TRBV9
CDR3 length: 13
D gene: NA
CDR3 DNA: TGTGCCAGCAGCGTAGATTTTGAGTCTGAGCAGTACTTC
CDR3 protein: CASSVDFESEQYF

J gene: TRBJ2-6
clone size: NA
V gene: TRBV9
CDR3 length: 16
D gene: TRBD1
CDR3 DNA: TGTGCCAGCAGCGTAACGACAGGGTATGGGGCCAACGTCCTGACTTTC
CDR3 protein: CASSVTTGYGANVLTF

J gene: TRBJ1-2
clone size: few
V gene: TRBV20-1
CDR3 length: 11
D gene: NA
CDR3 DNA: TGCAGTGCCACAGGGCAGGACGGCTACACCTTC
CDR3 protein: CSATGQDGYTF

J gene: TRBJ1-4
clone size: NA
V gene: TRBV10-3
CDR3 length: 13
D gene: TRBD1
CDR3 DNA: TGTGCCATCAGGGGACAGGGAGATGAAAAACTGTTTTTT
CDR3 protein: CAIRGQGDEKLFF

J gene: TRBJ2-1
clone size: NA
V gene: TRBV6-2/TRBV6-3
CDR3 length: 15
D gene: NA
CDR3 DNA: TGTGCCAGCAGTGATACTAGCCCGGTCTTCAATGAGCAGTTCTTC
CDR3 protein: CASSDTSPVFNEQFF

J gene: TRBJ2-1
clone size: few
V gene: TRBV20-1
CDR3 length: 15
D gene: NA
CDR3 DNA: TGCAGTGCCATCCGCCCGAAGAGCTCCTACAATGAGCAGTTCTTC
CDR3 protein: CSAIRPKSSYNEQFF

J gene: TRBJ2-1
clone size: few
V gene: TRBV20-1
CDR3 length: 13
D gene: NA
CDR3 DNA: TGCAGTGCTACCCCGGATTGGCTGTCCAAGCAGTTCTTC
CDR3 protein: CSATPDWLSKQFF

J gene: TRBJ2-5
clone size: many
V gene: TRBV20-1
CDR3 length: 15
D gene: NA
CDR3 DNA: TGCAGTGCTACCGCGGACGGCAGGGGAAGCGAGACCCAGTACTTC
CDR3 protein: CSATADGRGSETQYF

J gene: TRBJ1-1
clone size: few
V gene: TRBV6-6
CDR3 length: 12
D gene: NA
CDR3 DNA: TGTGCCAGCAGTTACGGGACACTTGAAGCTTTCTTT
CDR3 protein: CASSYGTLEAFF

J gene: TRBJ2-1
clone size: few
V gene: TRBV12-3/TRBV12-4
CDR3 length: 11
D gene: NA
CDR3 DNA: TGTGCCAGCAATCTCCAGGATGAGCAGTTCTTC
CDR3 protein: CASNLQDEQFF

J gene: TRBJ2-7
clone size: many
V gene: TRBV10-3
CDR3 length: 11
D gene: TRBD1
CDR3 DNA: TGTGCCATCAGTCCAGGGGGACGGCAGTACTTC
CDR3 protein: CAISPGGRQYF

J gene: TRBJ1-1
clone size: few
V gene: TRBV5-1
CDR3 length: 15
D gene: NA
CDR3 DNA: TGCGCCAGCAGCTTGGCCGGAGGAACTGGTACTGAAGCTTTCTTT
CDR3 protein: CASSLAGGTGTEAFF

J gene: TRBJ2-4
clone size: few
V gene: TRBV6-1
CDR3 length: 13
D gene: NA
CDR3 DNA: TGTGCCAGCAGTGAAGGCAAACCAAGCATTCAGTACTTC
CDR3 protein: CASSEGKPSIQYF

J gene: TRBJ2-7
clone size: few
V gene: TRBV6-2/TRBV6-3
CDR3 length: 13
D gene: NA
CDR3 DNA: TGTGCCAGCGCGGTAGGGGGGCCCTACGAGCAGTACTTC
CDR3 protein: CASAVGGPYEQYF

J gene: TRBJ1-1
clone size: few
V gene: TRBV7-9
CDR3 length: 17
D gene: TRBD1
CDR3 DNA: TGTGCCAGCAGCTTAGGGCCGGGACAGGGGGCGAACACTGAAGCTTTCTTT
CDR3 protein: CASSLGPGQGANTEAFF